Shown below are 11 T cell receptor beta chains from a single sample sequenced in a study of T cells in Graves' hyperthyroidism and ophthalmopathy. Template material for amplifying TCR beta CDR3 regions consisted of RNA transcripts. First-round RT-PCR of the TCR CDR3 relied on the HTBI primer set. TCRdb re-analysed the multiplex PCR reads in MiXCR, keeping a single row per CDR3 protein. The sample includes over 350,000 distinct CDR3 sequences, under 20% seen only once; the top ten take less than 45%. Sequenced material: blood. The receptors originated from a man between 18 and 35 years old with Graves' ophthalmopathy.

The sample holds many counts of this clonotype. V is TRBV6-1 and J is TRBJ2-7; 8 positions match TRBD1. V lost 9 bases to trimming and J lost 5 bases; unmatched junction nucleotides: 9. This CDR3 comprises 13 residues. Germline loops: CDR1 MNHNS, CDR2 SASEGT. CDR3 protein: CASLGTGSHEQYF. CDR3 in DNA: TGTGCCAGTCTTGGGACAGGATCCCACGAGCAGTACTTC.

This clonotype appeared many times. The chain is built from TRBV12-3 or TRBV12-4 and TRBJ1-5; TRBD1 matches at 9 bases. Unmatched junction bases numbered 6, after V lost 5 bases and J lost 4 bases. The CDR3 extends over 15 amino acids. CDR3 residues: CASSVTGGPNQPQHF. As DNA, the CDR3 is TGTGCCAGCAGTGTAACAGGGGGCCCGAATCAGCCCCAGCATTTT.

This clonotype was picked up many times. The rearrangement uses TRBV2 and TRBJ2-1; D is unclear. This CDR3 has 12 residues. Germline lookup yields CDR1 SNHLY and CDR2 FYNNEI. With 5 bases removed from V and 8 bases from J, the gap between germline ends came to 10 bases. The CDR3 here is CASSPTGDEQFF. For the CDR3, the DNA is TGTGCCAGCAGTCCGACGGGCGATGAGCAGTTCTTC.

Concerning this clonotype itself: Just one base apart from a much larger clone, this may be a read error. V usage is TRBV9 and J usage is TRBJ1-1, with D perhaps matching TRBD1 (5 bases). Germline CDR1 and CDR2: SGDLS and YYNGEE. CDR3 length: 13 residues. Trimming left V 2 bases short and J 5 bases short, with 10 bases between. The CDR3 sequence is CASSVEGWTEAFF. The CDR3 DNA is TGTGCCAGCAGCGTTGAGGGGTGGACTGAAGCTTTCTTT.

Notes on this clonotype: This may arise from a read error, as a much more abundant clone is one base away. CDR3 residues: CASSTRPTQGRSEAQYF. In nucleotides, the CDR3 is TGCGCCAGCAGCACCCGGCCCACCCAGGGCCGAAGTGAGGCCCAGTACTTC. The chain carries TRBV5-1 and TRBJ2-5, with a possible D match to TRBD1 (5 bases). Germline-derived CDR1 and CDR2 are SGHRS and YFSETQ. The CDR3 runs to 17 residues. V was cut by 4 bases and J by 9 bases, with 28 bases left in between.

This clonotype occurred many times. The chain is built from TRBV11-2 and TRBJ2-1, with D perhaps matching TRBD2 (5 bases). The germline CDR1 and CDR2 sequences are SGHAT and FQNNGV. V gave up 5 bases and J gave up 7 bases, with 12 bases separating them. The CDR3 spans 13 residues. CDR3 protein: CASSIRTGNEQFF. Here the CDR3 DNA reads TGTGCCAGCAGCATTAGGACTGGGAATGAGCAGTTCTTC.

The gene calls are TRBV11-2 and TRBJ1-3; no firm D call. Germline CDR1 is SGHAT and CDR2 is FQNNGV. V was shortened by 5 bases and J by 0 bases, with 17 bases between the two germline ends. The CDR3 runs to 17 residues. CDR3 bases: TGTGCCAGCAGCACATGGACGCCGGACCCCTCTGGAAACACCATATATTTT. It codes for CASSTWTPDPSGNTIYF.

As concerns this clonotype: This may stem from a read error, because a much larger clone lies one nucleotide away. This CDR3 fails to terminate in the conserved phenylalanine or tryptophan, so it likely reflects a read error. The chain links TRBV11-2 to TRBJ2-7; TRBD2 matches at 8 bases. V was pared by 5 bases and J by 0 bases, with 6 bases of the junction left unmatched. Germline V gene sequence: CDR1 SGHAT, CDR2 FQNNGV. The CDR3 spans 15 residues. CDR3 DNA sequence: TGTGCCAGCAGCCGGAGCGGGAGTTCCTCCTACGAGCAGTACCTC. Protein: CASSRSGSSSYEQYL.

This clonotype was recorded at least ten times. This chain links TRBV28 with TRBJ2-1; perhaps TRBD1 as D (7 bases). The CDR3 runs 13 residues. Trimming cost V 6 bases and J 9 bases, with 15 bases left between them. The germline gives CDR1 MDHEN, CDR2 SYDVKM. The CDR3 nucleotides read TGTGCCAGCAGGGTTCAGGGGGGAGGTGAGCAGTTCTTC. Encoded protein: CASRVQGGGEQFF. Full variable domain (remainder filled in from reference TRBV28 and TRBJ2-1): DVKVTQSSRYLVKRTGEKVFLECVQDMDHENMFWYRQDPGLGLRLIYFSYDVKMKEKGDIPEGYSVSREKKERFSLILESASTNQTSMYLCASRVQGGGEQFFGPGTRLTVL.

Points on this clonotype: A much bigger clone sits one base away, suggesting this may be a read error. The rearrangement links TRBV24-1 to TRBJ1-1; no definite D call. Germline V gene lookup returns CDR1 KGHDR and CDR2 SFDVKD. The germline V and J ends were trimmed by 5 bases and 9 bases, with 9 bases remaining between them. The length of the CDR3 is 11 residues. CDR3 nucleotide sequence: TGTGCCACCAGTGGTGAAGGACAAGCTTTCTTT. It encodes CATSGEGQAFF.

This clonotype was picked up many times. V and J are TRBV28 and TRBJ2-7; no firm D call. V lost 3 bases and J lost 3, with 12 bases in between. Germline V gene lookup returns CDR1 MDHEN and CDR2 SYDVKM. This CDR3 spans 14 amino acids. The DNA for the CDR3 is TGTGCCAGCAGTTTCCCCGGGCAGAACTACGAGCAGTACTTC. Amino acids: CASSFPGQNYEQYF.